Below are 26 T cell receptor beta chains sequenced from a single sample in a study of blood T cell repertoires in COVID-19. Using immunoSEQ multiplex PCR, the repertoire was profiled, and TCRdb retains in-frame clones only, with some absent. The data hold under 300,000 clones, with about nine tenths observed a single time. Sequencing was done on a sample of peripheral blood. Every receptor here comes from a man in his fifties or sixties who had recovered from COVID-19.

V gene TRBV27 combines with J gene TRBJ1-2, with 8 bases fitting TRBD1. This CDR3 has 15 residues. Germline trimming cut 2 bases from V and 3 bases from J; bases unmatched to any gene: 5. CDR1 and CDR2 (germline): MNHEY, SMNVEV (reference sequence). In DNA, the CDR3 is TGTGCCAGCAGTTTAAGGACAGGGAAGGACTATGGCTACACCTTC. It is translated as CASSLRTGKDYGYTF.

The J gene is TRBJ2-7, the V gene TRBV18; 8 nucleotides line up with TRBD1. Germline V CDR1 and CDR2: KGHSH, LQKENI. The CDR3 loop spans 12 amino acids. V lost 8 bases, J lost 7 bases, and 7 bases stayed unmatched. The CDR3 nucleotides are TGTGCCAGCGGGGCAGGGGGCTTTGAGCAGTACTTC. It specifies CASGAGGFEQYF.

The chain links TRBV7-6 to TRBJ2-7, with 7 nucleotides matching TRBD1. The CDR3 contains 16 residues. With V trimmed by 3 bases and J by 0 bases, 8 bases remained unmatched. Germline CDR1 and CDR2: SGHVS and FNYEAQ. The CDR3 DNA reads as TGTGCCAGCAGCTTGAACAGGGGTGGCCTCTCCTACGAGCAGTACTTC. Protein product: CASSLNRGGLSYEQYF. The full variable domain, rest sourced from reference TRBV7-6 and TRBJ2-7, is GAGVSQSPRYKVTKRGQDVALRCDPISGHVSLYWYRQALGQGPEFLTYFNYEAQQDKSGLPNDRFSAERPEGSISTLTIQRTEQRDSAMYRCASSLNRGGLSYEQYFGPGTRLTVT.

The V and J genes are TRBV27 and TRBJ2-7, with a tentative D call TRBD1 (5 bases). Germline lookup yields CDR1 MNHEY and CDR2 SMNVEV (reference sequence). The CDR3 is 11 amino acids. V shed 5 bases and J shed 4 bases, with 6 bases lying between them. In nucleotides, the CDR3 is TGTGCCAGCAGTGCAGGGTACGAGCAGTACTTC. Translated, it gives CASSAGYEQYF.

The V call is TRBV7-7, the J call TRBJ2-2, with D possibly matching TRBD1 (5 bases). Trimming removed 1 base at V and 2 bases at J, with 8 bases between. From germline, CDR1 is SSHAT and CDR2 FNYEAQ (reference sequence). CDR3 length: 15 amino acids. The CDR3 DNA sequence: TGTGCCAGCAGCTTAGTCGACAGTAACACCGGGGAGCTGTTTTTT. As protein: CASSLVDSNTGELFF. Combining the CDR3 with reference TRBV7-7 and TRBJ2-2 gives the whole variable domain GAGVSQSPRYKVTKRGQDVTLRCDPISSHATLYWYQQALGQGPEFLTYFNYEAQPDKSGLPSDRFSAERPEGSISTLTIQRTEQRDSAMYRCASSLVDSNTGELFFGEGSRLTVL.

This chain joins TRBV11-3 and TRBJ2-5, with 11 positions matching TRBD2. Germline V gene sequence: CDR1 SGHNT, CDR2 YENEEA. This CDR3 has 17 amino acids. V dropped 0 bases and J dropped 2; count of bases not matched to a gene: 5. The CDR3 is CASSLDVTSGEQETQYF. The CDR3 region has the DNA TGTGCCAGCAGCTTAGATGTGACTAGCGGGGAACAAGAGACCCAGTACTTC.

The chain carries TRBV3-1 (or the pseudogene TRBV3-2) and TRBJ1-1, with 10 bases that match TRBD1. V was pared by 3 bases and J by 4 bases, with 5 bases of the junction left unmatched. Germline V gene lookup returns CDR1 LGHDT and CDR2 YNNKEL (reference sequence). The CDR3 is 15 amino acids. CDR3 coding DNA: TGTGCCAGCAGCCAGACATGGACAGGGGGCACTGAAGCTTTCTTT. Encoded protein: CASSQTWTGGTEAFF.

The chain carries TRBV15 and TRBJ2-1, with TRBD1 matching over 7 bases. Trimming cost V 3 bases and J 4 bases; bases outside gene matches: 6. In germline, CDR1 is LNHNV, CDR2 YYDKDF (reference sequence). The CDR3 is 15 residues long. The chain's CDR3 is CATSRPGTVYNEQFF. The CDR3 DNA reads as TGTGCCACCAGCAGGCCCGGGACAGTATACAATGAGCAGTTCTTC.

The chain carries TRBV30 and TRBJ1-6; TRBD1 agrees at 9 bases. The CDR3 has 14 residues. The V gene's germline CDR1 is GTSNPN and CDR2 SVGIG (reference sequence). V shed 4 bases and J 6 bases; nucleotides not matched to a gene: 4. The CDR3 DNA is TGTGCCTGGACAAACAGGGGGCGTAATTCACCCCTCCACTTT. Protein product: CAWTNRGRNSPLHF.

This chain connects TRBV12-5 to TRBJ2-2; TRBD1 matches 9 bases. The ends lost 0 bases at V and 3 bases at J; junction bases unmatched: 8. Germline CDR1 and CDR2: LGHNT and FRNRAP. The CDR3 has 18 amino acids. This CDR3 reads CASGLVMGQGDDTGELFF. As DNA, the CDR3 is TGTGCTAGTGGTTTGGTAATGGGACAGGGTGACGACACCGGGGAGCTGTTTTTT.

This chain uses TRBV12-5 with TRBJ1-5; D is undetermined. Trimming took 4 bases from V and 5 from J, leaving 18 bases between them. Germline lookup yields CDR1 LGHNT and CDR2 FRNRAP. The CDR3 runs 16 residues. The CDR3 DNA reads TGTGCTAGTGGTTGGGGTCGGGTTCGGGAGGATCAGCCCCAGCATTTT. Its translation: CASGWGRVREDQPQHF.

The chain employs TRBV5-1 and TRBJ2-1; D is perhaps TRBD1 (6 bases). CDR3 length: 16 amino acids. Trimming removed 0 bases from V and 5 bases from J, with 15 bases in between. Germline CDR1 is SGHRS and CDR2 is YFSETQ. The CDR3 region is CASSLAPRGGNNEQFF. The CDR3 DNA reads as TGCGCCAGCAGCTTGGCCCCCAGGGGCGGAAACAATGAGCAGTTCTTC.

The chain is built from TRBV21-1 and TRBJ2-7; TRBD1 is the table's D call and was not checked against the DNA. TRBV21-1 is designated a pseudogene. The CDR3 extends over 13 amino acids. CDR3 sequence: CASSKVRGREQYF. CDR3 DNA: TGTGCCAGCAGCAAAGTCAGGGGACGCGAGCAGTACTTC.

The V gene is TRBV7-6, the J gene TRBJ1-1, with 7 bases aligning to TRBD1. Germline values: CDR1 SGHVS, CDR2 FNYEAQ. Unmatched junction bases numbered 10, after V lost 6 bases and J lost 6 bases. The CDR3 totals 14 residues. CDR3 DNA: TGTGCCAGCAGTCCCACAGGGGTCGGCGCTGAAGCTTTCTTT. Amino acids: CASSPTGVGAEAFF.

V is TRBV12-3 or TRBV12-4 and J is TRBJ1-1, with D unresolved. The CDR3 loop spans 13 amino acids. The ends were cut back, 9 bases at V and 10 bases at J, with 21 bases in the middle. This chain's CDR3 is CASTGITPFSAFF. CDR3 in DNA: TGTGCCAGTACGGGAATAACCCCTTTTTCAGCTTTCTTT.

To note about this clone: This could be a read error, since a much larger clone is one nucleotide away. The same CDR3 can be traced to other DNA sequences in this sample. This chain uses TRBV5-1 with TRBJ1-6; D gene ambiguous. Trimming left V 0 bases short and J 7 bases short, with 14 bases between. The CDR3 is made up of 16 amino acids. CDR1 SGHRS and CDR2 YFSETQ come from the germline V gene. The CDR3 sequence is CASSLGGLVGNSPLHF. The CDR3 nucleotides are TGCGCCAGCAGCTTGGGAGGGTTGGTAGGAAATTCACCCCTCCACTTT.

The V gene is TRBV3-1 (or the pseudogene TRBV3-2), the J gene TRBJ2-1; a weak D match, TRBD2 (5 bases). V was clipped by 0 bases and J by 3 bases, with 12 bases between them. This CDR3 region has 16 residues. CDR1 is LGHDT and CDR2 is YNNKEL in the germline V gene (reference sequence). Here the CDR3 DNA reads TGTGCCAGCAGCCAAGAGGGGAGCTACTTCTACAATGAGCAGTTCTTC. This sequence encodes CASSQEGSYFYNEQFF.

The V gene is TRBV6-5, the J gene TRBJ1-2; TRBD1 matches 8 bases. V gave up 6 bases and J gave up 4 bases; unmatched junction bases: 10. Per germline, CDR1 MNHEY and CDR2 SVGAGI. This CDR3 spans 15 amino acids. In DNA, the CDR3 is TGTGCCAGCAGCCGAAAAAAAACAGGGGGCTATGGCTACACCTTC. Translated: CASSRKKTGGYGYTF.

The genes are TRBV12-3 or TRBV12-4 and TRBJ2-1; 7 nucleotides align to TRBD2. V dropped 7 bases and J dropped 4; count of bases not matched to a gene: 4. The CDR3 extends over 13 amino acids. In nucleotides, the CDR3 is TGTGCCAGCACCCGGCGGGGGTACAATGAGCAGTTCTTC. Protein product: CASTRRGYNEQFF.

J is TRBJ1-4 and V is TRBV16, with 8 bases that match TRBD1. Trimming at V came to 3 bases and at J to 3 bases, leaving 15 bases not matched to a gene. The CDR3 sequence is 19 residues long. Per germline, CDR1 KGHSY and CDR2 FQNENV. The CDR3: CASSHTRGRHSSANEKLFF. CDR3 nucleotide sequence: TGTGCCAGCAGCCATACCAGGGGGCGGCACAGTTCGGCTAATGAAAAACTGTTTTTT.

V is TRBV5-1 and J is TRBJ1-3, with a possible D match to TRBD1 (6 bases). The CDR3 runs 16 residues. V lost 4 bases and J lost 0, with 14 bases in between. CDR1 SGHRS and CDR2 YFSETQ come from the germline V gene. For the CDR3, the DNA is TGCGCCAGCAGCGCCGGGACACCCAGCTCTGGAAACACCATATATTTT. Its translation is CASSAGTPSSGNTIYF.

Written as DNA, the CDR3 is TGCGCCAGCAGCTTGGTTAGCGGCGGGTCGAAGGAAAAACTGTTTTTT. This sequence encodes CASSLVSGGSKEKLFF. The chain is built from TRBV5-1 and TRBJ1-4; D not certain. Trimming stripped 0 bases from V and 8 bases from J, with 17 bases between. CDR1 is SGHRS, CDR2 YFSETQ, per germline. The length of the CDR3 is 16 residues. Variable domain in full (rest from reference TRBV5-1 and TRBJ1-4): KAGVTQTPRYLIKTRGQQVTLSCSPISGHRSVSWYQQTPGQGLQFLFEYFSETQRNKGNFPGRFSGRQFSNSRSEMNVSTLELGDSALYLCASSLVSGGSKEKLFFGSGTQLSVL.

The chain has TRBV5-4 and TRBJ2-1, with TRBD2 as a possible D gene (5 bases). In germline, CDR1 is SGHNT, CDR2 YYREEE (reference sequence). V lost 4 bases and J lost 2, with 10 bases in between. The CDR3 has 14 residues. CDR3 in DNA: TGTGCCAGCAGCCGCGGGCCGACCTACAATGAGCAGTTCTTC. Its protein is CASSRGPTYNEQFF.

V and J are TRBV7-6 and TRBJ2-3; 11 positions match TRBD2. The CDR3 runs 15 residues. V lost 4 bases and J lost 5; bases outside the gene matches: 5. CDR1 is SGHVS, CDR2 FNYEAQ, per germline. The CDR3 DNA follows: TGTGCCAGCAGCTCACGACTAGCGGGGCTAGATACGCAGTATTTT. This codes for CASSSRLAGLDTQYF.

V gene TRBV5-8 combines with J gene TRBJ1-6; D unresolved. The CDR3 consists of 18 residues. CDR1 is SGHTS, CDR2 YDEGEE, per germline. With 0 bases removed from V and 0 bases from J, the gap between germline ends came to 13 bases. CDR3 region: CASSLALGSLSYNSPLHF. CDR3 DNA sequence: TGTGCCAGCAGCTTGGCCCTGGGCAGCCTCTCCTATAATTCACCCCTCCACTTT.

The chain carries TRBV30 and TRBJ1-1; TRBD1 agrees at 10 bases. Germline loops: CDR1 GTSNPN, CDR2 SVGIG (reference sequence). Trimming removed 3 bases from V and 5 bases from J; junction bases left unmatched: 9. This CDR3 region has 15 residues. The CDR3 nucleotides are TGTGCCTGGAGCATAGGCCGGGACAGGGGTACTGAAGCTTTCTTT. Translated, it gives CAWSIGRDRGTEAFF.